This T cell receptor (beta chain) came from a study of identical twins (dated by TCRdb to 2016 to 2017). Concerning the study at large: To test whether fetal clonotypes persist, the study used deep sequencing on TCR alpha and beta repertoires from monozygotic twins, unrelated adults of various ages, and cord blood. To rule out contamination, replicate twin experiments were performed at different times with different library preparation protocols.

Remarks on this clonotype: Its target antigen remains unknown. No base quality information exists; no much larger clone differs at one position.

Every donor was a healthy Caucasian. The study also sequenced three unrelated non-twin adults: a male aged 18 to 29, a male aged 50 to 60 and a female aged 50 to 60. Miltenyi CD45RO+ enrichment and human naive T-cell isolation kits were used to isolate memory (CD45RO+) and naive T cells from PBMC. Library preparation was by 5' RACE. Sequencing instrument: Illumina HiSeq 2000. Template switching added a universal primer binding site, and the final cDNA carried a unique molecular identifier that allowed TCR cDNA molecules to be counted accurately. First-strand cDNA for TCR alpha and beta chains was synthesized from specific primers in the conserved constant-segment region. To control for contamination, every cDNA library carried two barcodes: a SMART-Mk sample barcode plus Illumina barcodes. TruSeq adapter sequences, together with Illumina sample barcodes, were added in two successive PCR steps. The TCR alpha and beta cDNA libraries were sequenced on the Illumina HiSeq platform using custom primers. For the original study's pipeline: MiGEC was used to process raw reads and extract unique molecular identifiers, and MiXCR was used to find CDR3 positions. Recombination models were inferred per individual with the repgenHMM and IGoR tools using an EM algorithm. The tcR package in R was used for shared clonotype analysis, with sharing normalized by the product of cloneset sizes. To study raw recombination free of thymic and clonal selection effects, out-of-frame nonproductive sequences were analyzed. In TCRdb, the public reads were trimmed at Q25 with fastp and aligned with MiXCR, with productive beta chains retained. Every distinct CDR3 protein forms one entry, paired with its most common genes and DNA. TCRdb assigned the V and J calls; the authors' analysis was not used. Counted in this sample were 350,000 to 400,000 distinct CDR3 sequences; around 9.7% of them appeared once. The biggest ten clones account for more than 8% of the sample.

What the study reported, not specific to this receptor: Invariant T cells such as MAIT and iNKT could partly confound zero-insertion analyses, although diverse VJ usage argued against such confounding for most clonotypes. Compared with coincidental sharing between unrelated individuals, out-of-frame TCR alpha sequences shared between twins showed an excess of sequences with low generation probability. In monozygotic twins, recombination models systematically underestimated out-of-frame TCR alpha sharing, but the models matched the sharing seen between unrelated individuals. Fewer insertions were carried by abundant cord blood beta clonotypes, a similar but weaker trend appeared in young adult naive repertoires, and no such trend appeared in memory repertoires. Because the same donors could not be followed over many years, the conclusions relied on cross-sectional statistical analysis. A weaker excess of twin sharing was found in beta out-of-frame sequences because the signal-to-noise ratio was lowered by fewer shared sequences.

The CDR3 runs 15 amino acids, cysteine and phenylalanine included. CDR3 DNA only is kept here, 45 bases in frame from base 1. At the junction V is shortened by 3 bases and J by 8 bases; bases outside the gene matches: 9. CDR1 and CDR2 were assigned from the germline V gene as SGDLS and YYNGEE. The chain employs TRBV9 and TRBJ2-2; 8 bases in the junction line up with TRBD1. The sequencing sample was made of naive T cells sorted from blood. The cell subset or site label, read with the paper, signifies: cells isolated with a human naive T-cell isolation kit. The receptor's source is a woman between 50 and 59 years old in good health. The DNA reads as follows: TGTGCCAGCAGCGAAGGGACAGGTGCTGGTGGGGAGCTGTTTTTT. Translated, it gives CASSEGTGAGGELFF.